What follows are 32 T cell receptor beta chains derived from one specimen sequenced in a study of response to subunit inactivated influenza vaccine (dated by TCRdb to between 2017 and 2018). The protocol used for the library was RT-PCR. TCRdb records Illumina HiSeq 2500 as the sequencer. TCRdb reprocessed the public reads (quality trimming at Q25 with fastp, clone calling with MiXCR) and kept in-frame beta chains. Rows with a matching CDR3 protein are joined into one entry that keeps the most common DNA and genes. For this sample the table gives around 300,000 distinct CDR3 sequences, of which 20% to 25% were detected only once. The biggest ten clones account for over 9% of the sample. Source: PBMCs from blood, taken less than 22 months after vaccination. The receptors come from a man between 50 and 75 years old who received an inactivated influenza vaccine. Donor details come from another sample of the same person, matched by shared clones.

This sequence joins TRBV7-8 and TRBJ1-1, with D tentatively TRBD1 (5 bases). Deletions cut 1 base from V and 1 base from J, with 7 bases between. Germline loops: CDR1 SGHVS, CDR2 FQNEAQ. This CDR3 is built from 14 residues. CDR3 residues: CASSLGGWNTEAFF. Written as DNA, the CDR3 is TGTGCCAGCAGCTTAGGGGGGTGGAACACTGAAGCTTTCTTT.

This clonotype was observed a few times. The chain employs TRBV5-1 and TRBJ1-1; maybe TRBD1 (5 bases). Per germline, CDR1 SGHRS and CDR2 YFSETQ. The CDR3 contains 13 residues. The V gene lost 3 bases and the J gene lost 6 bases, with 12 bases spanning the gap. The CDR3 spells CASSSLGAAEAFF. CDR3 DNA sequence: TGCGCCAGCAGCTCCCTAGGGGCCGCTGAAGCTTTCTTT.

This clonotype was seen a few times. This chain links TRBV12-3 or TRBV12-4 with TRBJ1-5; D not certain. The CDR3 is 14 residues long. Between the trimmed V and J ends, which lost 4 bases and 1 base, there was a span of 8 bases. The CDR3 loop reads CASSSPWSNQPQHF. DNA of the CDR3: TGTGCCAGCAGTTCCCCGTGGAGCAATCAGCCCCAGCATTTT.

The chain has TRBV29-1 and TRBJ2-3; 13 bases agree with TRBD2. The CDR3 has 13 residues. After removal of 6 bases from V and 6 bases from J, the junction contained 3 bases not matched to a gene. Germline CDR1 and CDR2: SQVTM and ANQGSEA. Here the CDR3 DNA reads TGCAGCGTGGGACTAGCGGGGAGGGATACGCAGTATTTT. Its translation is CSVGLAGRDTQYF.

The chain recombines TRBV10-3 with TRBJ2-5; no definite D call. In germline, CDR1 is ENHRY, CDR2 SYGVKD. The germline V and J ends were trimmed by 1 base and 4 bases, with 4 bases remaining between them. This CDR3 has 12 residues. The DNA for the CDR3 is TGTGCCATCAGTGAGTTGGGAGAGACCCAGTACTTC. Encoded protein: CAISELGETQYF.

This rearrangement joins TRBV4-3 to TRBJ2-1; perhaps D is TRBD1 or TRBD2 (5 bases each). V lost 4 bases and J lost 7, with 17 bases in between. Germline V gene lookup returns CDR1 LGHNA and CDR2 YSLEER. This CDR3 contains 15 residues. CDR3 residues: CASSPGASSRNEQFF. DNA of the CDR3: TGCGCCAGCAGCCCCGGGGCCAGTTCTCGAAATGAGCAGTTCTTC.

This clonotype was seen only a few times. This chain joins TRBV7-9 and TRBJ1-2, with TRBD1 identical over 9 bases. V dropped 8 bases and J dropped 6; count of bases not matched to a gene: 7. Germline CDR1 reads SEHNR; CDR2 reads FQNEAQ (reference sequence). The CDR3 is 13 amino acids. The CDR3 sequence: CASWGTGPNGYTF. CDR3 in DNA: TGTGCCAGCTGGGGGACAGGGCCAAATGGCTACACCTTC.

CDR3 nucleotides: TGTGCCAGCTCACCACAGCAGGGGATTAATTCACCCCTCCACTTT. Translated: CASSPQQGINSPLHF. V gene TRBV18 combines with J gene TRBJ1-6; a possible D gene is TRBD1 (6 bases). Germline V CDR1 and CDR2: KGHSH, LQKENI. The CDR3 loop spans 15 amino acids. V was clipped by 1 base and J by 6 bases, with 10 bases between them. Variable domain in full (rest from reference TRBV18 and TRBJ1-6): NAGVMQNPRHLVRRRGQEARLRCSPMKGHSHVYWYRQLPEEGLKFMVYLQKENIIDESGMPKERFSAEFPKEGPSILRIQQVVRGDSAAYFCASSPQQGINSPLHFGNGTRLTVT.

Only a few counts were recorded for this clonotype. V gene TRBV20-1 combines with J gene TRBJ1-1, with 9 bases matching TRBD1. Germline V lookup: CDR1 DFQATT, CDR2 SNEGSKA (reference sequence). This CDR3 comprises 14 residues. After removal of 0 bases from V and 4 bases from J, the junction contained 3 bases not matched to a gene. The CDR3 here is CSARDTQGATEAFF. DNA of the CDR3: TGCAGTGCTAGAGATACACAGGGGGCCACTGAAGCTTTCTTT.

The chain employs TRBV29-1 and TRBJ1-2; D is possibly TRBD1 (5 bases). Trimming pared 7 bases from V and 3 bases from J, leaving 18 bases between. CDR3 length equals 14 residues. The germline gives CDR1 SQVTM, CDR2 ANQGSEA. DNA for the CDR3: TGCAGCGCCGGAGCGGGGGGAGGGGACTATGGCTACACCTTC. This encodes CSAGAGGGDYGYTF. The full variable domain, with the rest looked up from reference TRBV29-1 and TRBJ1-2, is SAVISQKPSRDICQRGTSLTIQCQVDSQVTMMFWYRQQPGQSLTLIATANQGSEATYESGFVIDKFPISRPNLTFSTLTVSNMSPEDSSIYLCSAGAGGGDYGYTFGSGTRLTVV.

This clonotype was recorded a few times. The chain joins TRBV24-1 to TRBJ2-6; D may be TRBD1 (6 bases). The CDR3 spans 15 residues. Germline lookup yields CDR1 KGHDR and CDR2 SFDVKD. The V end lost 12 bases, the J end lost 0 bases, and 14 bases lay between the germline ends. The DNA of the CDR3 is TGTGCCGTCGGACAGTTTACCTCTGGGGCCAACGTCCTGACTTTC. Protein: CAVGQFTSGANVLTF.

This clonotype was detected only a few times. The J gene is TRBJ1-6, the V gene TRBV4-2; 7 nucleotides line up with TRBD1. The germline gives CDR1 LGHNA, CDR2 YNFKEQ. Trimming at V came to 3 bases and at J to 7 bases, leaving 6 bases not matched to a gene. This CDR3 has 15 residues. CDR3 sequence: CASSHSTGKNSPLHF. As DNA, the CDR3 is TGTGCCAGCAGCCACTCGACAGGGAAGAATTCACCCCTCCACTTT.

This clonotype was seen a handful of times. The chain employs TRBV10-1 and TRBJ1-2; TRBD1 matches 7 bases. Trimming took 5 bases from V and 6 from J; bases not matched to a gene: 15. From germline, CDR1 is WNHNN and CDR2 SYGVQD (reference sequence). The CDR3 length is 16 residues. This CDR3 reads CASSQSQTGSKHGYTF. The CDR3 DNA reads TGCGCCAGCAGTCAATCTCAGACAGGGTCGAAACATGGCTACACCTTC.

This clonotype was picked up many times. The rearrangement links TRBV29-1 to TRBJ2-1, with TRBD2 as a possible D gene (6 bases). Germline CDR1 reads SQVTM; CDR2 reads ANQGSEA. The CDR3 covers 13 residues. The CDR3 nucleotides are TGCAGTGTCGGGGGTGGATCCTACAATGAGCAGTTCTTC. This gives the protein CSVGGGSYNEQFF.

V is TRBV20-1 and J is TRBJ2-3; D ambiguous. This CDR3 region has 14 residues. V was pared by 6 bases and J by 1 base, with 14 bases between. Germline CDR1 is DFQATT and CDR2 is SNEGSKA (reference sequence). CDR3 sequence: CSAPPKIGTDTQYF. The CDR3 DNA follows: TGCAGTGCCCCCCCTAAAATCGGCACAGATACGCAGTATTTT.

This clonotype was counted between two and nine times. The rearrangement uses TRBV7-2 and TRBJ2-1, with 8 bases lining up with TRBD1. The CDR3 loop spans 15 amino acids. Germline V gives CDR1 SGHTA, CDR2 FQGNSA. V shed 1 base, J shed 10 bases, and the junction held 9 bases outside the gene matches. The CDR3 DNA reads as TGTGCCAGCAGCTTAGGGACAGGGTCGGTCGGGGAGCAGTTCTTC. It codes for CASSLGTGSVGEQFF.

This CDR3 reads CASSLWSSPGKAQYF. The CDR3 DNA sequence: TGTGCCAGCAGTTTATGGTCCAGCCCAGGGAAGGCCCAGTACTTC. The chain has TRBV28 and TRBJ2-5, with TRBD1 as a possible D gene (5 bases). The V end lost 0 bases, the J end lost 9 bases, and 17 bases lay between the germline ends. CDR3 size: 15 residues. The germline V gene encodes CDR1 MDHEN and CDR2 SYDVKM.

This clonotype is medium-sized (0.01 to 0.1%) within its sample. This CDR3 is CASSVGQGFNQPQHF. In nucleotides, the CDR3 is TGTGCCAGCAGCGTAGGTCAGGGTTTCAATCAGCCCCAGCATTTT. This chain joins TRBV9 and TRBJ1-5; weak D call: TRBD1 (5 bases). The V end lost 0 bases, the J end lost 3 bases, and 10 bases lay between the germline ends. There are 15 residues in the CDR3. The germline V gene has CDR1 SGDLS and CDR2 YYNGEE.

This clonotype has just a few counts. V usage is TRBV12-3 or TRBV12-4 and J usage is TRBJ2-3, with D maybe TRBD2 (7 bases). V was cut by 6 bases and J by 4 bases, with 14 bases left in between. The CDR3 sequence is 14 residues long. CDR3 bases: TGTGCCAGCAGAGACGGGGGGCATCCAGATACGCAGTATTTT. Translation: CASRDGGHPDTQYF.

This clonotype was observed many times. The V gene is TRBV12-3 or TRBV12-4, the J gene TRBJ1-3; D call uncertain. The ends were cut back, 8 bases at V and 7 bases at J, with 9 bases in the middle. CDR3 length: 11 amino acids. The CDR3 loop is CASSWRNTIYF. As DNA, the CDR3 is TGTGCCAGCTCCTGGCGGAACACCATATATTTT.

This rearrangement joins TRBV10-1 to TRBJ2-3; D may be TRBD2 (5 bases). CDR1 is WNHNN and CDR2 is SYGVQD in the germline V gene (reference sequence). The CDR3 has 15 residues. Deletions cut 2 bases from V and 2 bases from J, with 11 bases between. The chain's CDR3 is CASSEMRESTDTQYF. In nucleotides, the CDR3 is TGCGCCAGCAGTGAGATGAGGGAATCCACAGATACGCAGTATTTT.

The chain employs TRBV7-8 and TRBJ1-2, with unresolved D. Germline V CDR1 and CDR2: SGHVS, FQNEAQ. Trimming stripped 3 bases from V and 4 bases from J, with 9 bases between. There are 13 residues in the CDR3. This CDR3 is CASSLGSSYGYTF. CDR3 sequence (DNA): TGTGCCAGCAGCTTGGGGTCTAGCTATGGCTACACCTTC.

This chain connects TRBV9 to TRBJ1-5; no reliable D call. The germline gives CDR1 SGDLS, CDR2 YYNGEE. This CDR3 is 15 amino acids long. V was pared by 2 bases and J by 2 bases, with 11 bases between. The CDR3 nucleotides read TGTGCCAGCAGCGTGGACGGATTTGGCAATCAGCCCCAGCATTTT. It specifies CASSVDGFGNQPQHF.

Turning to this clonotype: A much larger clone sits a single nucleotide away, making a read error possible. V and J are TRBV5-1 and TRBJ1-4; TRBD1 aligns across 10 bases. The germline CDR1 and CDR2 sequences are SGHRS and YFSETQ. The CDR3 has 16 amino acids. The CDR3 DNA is TGCGCCAGCAGCGGAATGGGGACAGGGGCTAATGAAAAACCGTTTTTT. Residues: CASSGMGTGANEKPFF.

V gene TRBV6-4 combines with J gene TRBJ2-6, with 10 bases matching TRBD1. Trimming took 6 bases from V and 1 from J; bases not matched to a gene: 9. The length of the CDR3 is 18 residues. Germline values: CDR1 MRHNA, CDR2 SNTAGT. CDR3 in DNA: TGTGCCAGCAGGGGAGTAACGGACAGGGGGTCTGGGGCCAACGTCCTGACTTTC. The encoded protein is CASRGVTDRGSGANVLTF.

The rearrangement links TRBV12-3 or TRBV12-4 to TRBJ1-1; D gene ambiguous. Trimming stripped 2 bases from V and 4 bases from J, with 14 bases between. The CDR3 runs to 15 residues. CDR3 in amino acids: CASSLPSLGITEAFF. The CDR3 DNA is TGTGCCAGCAGTTTACCTAGTTTAGGGATCACTGAAGCTTTCTTT.

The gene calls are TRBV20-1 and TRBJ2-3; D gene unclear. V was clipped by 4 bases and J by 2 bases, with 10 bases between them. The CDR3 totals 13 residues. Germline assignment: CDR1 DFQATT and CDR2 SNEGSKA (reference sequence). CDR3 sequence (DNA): TGCAGTGCTACGTCTCCAAACACAGATACGCAGTATTTT. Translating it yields CSATSPNTDTQYF.

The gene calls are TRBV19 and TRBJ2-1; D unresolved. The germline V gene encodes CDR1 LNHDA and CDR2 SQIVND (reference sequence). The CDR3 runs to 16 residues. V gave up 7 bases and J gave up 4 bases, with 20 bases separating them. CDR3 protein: CASTPQKGIAYNEQFF. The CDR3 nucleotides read TGTGCCAGTACCCCTCAAAAGGGTATCGCTTACAATGAGCAGTTCTTC.

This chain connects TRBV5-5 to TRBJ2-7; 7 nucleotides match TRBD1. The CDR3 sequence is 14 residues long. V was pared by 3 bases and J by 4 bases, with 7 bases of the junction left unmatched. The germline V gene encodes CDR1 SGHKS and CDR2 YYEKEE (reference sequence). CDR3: CASSSMGQQYEQYF. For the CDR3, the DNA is TGTGCCAGCAGCTCCATGGGACAGCAATACGAGCAGTACTTC.

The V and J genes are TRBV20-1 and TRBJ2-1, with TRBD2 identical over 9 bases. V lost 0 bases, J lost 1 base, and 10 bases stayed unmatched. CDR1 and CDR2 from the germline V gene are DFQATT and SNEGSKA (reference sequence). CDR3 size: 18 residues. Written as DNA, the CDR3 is TGCAGTGCTAGAGATGCCAGCGGGAGGACCTTTTCCTACAATGAGCAGTTCTTC. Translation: CSARDASGRTFSYNEQFF.

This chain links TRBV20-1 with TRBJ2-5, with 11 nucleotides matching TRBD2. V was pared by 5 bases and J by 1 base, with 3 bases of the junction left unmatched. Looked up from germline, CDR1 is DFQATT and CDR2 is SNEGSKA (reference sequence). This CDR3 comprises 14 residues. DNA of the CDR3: TGCAGTGCTGCGGGACTAGCGGCCCAAGAGACCCAGTACTTC. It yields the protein CSAAGLAAQETQYF.

The CDR3 DNA reads as TGCAGTGCTAGGGTCAGCGGGGGCACAGATACGCAGTATTTT. Protein product: CSARVSGGTDTQYF. The rearrangement uses TRBV20-1 and TRBJ2-3; 7 bases align to TRBD2. The CDR3 is 14 residues long. Germline CDR1 is DFQATT and CDR2 is SNEGSKA (reference sequence). V was pared by 3 bases and J by 1 base, with 4 bases of the junction left unmatched.